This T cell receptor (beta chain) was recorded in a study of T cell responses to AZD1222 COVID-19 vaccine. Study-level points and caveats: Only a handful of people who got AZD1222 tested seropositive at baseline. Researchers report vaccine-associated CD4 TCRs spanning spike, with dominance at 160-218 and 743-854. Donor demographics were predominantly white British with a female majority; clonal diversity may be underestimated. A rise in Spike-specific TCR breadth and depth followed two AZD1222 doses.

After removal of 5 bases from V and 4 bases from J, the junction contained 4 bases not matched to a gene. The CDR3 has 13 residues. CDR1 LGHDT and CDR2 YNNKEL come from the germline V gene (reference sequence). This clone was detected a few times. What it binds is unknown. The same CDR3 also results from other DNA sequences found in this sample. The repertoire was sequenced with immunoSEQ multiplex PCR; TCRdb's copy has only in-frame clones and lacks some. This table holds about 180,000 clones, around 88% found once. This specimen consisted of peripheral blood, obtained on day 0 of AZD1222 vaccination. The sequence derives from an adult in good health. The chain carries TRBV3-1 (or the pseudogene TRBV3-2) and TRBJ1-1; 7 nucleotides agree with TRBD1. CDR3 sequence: CASSARQGTEAFF. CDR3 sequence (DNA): TGTGCCAGCAGCGCCCGACAGGGCACTGAAGCTTTCTTT.